The clone carrying this TCR beta chain was seen at least ten times. Its antigen is not identified. These data come from a study of regulatory T cells in long-lasting Graves disease. Study-level results: Those with persistent disease had in common more public clonotypes (2,741) than new patients (approximately 990).

Arm-PCR of CDR3 regions and iRepertoire HTBI primers were used to build TCR beta libraries. TCRdb reprocessed the multiplex PCR reads via MiXCR and lists one record per CDR3 protein. The sample records approximately 440,000 distinct CDR3 sequences, 15% to 20% being singletons. Time point reported: newly diagnosed GD, antithyroid drugs for less than 3 months. Following extraction of RNA from PBMCs, that RNA was used to make the TCR library. Between the trimmed V and J ends, which lost 3 bases and 3 bases, there was a span of 12 bases. The CDR3 covers 14 residues. These same data were also listed under a study on T cells in Graves' hyperthyroidism and ophthalmopathy. This second study says: Over 18 months, lack of ophthalmopathy progression marked Graves' hyperthyroidism as stable. Thyroid ultrasound and orbital computed tomography, with clinical symptoms and serum thyroxine and TRAb, informed diagnoses. Carried out on the TCR CDR3, a first-round RT-PCR used the HTBI primer set.

Sequenced material: peripheral blood mononuclear cells (PBMCs), taken at new diagnosis, from a patient treated with antithyroid drugs. The chain carries TRBV12-3 or TRBV12-4 and TRBJ2-7; perhaps TRBD1 as D (6 bases). This sequence was found in a middle-aged man with Graves disease. The CDR3 nucleotides read TGTGCCAGCAGTTTGGGGGCCACTTACTACGAGCAGTACTTC. This translates into CASSLGATYYEQYF.